These T cell receptor beta chains were read from a single sample in a study of CD8 T cell repertoires and HIV-1 epitope variants. Sequencing was performed with immunoSEQ multiplex PCR; in TCRdb, only in-frame clones are kept and a portion is missing. The sample lists 4,000 to 6,000 clones, about three fifths occurring once. Their antigens are not known. The sample consisted of cultured CD8+ T cells derived from PBMCs. The receptors here all came from a male donor with HIV. CDR3s leave out the opening cysteine and the closing phenylalanine or tryptophan. Each record gives: V gene, CDR3 protein.

>TRBV28
ASSETSGYEQY
>TRBV28
AISDRGLSYEQY
>TRBV29-1
SVEPEREGRYEQY
>TRBV7-8
ASSSVQGRNSPLH
>TRBV29-1
NVEGLRALDTQY
>TRBV7-3
ASSSTGGELF
>TRBV4-3
ASSQKDRDEKLF
>TRBV6-1
ASSDKGETGELF
>TRBV2
ASSVGSTWEKLF
>TRBV5-6
ASSETPSGNTIY
>TRBV7-6
ASSLETVTGEETQY
>TRBV10-1
ASSEWETNTGELF
>TRBV5-6
ASSLETGATYEQY
>TRBV9
ASSAEKRGPYEQY
>TRBV6-6
ASSLRDDQPQH
>TRBV28
ASSFLVNTGELF
>TRBV28
ASSSPRGQGARGGYT
>TRBV28
ASSLLDSYEQY
>TRBV13
ASSLGPLGTSGESSTDTQY
>TRBV19
ASSYSYEQY
>TRBV28
SSTQREQYNEQF
>TRBV19
ASSRPPFGEAF
>TRBV5-6
ASSLVQANEQF
>TRBV5-4
ASSPPDGELF
>TRBV19
ASNIRQAANYGYT
>TRBV28
ASSLLILAANTGELF
>TRBV4-3
ASSSLLTETQY
>TRBV7-3
ASSPLGGTNAEAF
>TRBV19
ASSPGQNTGELF
>TRBV5-6
ASSLAELAKNIQY
>TRBV27
ASSLGEVHTEAF